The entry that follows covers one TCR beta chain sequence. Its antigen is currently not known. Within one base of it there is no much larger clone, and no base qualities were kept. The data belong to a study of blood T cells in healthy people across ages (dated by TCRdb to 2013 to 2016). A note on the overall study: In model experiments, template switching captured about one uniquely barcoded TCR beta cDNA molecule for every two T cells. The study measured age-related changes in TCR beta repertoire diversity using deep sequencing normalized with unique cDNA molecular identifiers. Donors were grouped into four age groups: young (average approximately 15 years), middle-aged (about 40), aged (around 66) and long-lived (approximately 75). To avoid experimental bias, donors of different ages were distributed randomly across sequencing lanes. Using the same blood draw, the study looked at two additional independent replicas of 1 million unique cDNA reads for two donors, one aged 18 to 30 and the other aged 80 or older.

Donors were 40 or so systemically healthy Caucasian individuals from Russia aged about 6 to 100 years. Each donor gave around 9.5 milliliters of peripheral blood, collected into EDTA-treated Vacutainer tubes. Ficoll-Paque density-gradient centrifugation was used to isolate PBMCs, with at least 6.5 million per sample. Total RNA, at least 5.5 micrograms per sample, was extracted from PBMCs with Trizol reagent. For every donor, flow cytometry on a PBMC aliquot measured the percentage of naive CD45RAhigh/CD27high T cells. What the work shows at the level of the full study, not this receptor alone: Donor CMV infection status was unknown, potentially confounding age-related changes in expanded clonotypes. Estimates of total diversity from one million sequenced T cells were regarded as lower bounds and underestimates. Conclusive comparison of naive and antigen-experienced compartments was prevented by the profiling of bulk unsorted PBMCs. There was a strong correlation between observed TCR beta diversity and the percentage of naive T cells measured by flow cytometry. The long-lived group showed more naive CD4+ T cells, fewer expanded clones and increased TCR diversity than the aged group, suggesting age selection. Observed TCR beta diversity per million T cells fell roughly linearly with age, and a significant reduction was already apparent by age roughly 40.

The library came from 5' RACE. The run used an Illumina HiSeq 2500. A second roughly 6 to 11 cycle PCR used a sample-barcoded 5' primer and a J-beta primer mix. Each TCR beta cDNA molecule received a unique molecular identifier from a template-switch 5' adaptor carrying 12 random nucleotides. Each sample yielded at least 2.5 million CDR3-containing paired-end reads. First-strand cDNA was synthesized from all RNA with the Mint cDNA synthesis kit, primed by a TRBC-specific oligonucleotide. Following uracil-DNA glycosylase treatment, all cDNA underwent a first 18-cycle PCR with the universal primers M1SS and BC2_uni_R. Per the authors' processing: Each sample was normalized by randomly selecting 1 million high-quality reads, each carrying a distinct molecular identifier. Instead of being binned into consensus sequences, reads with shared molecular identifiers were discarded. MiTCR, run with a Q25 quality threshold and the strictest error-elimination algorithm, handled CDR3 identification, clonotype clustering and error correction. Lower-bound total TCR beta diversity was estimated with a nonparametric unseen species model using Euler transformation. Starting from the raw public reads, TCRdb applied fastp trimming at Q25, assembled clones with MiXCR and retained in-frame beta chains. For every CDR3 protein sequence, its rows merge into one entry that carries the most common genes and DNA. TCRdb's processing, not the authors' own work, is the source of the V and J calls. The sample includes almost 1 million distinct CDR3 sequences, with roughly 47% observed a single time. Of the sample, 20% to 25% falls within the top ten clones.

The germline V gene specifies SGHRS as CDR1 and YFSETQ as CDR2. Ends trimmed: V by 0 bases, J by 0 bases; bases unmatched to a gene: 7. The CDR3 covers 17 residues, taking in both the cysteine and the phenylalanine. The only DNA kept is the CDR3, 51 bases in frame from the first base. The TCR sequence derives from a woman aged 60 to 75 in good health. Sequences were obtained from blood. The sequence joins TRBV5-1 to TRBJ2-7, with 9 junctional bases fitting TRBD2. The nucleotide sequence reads TGCGCCAGCAGCTTGGGTAGCGGGAGCCCCAGCTCCTACGAGCAGTACTTC. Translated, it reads CASSLGSGSPSSYEQYF.